A selection of T cell receptor beta chains follows, all from one sample in a study of cytotoxic CD8 clonotypes in ibrutinib-treated CLL. This table comes from immunoSEQ multiplex PCR, and its TCRdb copy is limited to in-frame clones, with some not included. The profile shows about 140,000 clones, 80% of them singletons. Specimen: PBMCs, collected after 36 months of ibrutinib treatment. These TCRs come from a human donor with chronic lymphocytic leukemia. CDR3s include the opening cysteine and the closing phenylalanine or tryptophan. A D gene is named only where the DNA matches it firmly. Clone size appears in some rows only: once, few, many, or a class for an expanded clone.

V gene	J gene	clone size	D gene	CDR3 protein	CDR3 DNA
TRBV30	TRBJ2-5	NA	NA	CAWSVLQGETQYF	TGTGCCTGGAGTGTACTACAGGGTGAGACCCAGTACTTC
TRBV5-6	TRBJ2-7	few	NA	CASSLAFAGYEQYF	TGTGCCAGCAGCTTGGCCTTTGCGGGCTACGAGCAGTACTTC
TRBV30	TRBJ2-1	NA	TRBD2	CAWSVQAGVYEQFF	TGTGCCTGGAGTGTACAAGCGGGAGTCTATGAGCAGTTCTTC
TRBV19	TRBJ2-7	NA	NA	CASSAPDRYEQYF	TGTGCCAGTAGTGCCCCGGATCGTTACGAGCAGTACTTC
TRBV19	TRBJ2-7	few	NA	CASSGPGLSFYEQYF	TGTGCCAGTAGCGGCCCGGGCTTATCCTTCTACGAGCAGTACTTC
TRBV4-1	TRBJ2-3	NA	TRBD2	CASSQFGGATDTQYF	TGCGCCAGCAGCCAATTCGGGGGGGCGACAGATACGCAGTATTTT
TRBV19	TRBJ1-6	NA	NA	CASSIAGGDSPLHF	TGTGCCAGTAGTATCGCGGGGGGTGATTCACCCCTCCACTTT
TRBV5-1	TRBJ2-1	NA	TRBD2	CASSSRLAGSSYNEQFF	TGCGCCAGCAGCTCCCGACTAGCGGGCAGCTCCTACAATGAGCAGTTCTTC
TRBV10-2	TRBJ1-1	NA	NA	CASREGVNTEAFF	TGCGCCAGCAGGGAAGGAGTGAACACTGAAGCTTTCTTT
TRBV15	TRBJ1-5	NA	NA	CATSRGLGAGNPGRVVSNQPQHF	TGTGCCACCAGCAGAGGACTGGGGGCCGGGAACCCAGGGAGGGTGGTCAGCAATCAGCCCCAGCATTTT